The 23 T cell receptor beta chains presented below share a single source sample, sequenced in a study of T cell repertoires in cytomegalovirus infection. TCRdb fed the reads into MiXCR, producing one record per CDR3 protein. The sample records more than 85,000 distinct CDR3 sequences, 16% being singletons. Sequencing was done on a sample of PBMCs. Source of these receptors: a human donor in good health (CMV status not recorded). Some clones in this sample may be carry-over from other donors' samples.

This clonotype has ten or more counts. The chain employs TRBV6-6 and TRBJ1-1; 9 nucleotides match TRBD1. The length of the CDR3 is 16 residues. The ends lost 5 bases at V and 1 base at J; junction bases unmatched: 8. Germline V lookup: CDR1 MNHNY, CDR2 SVGAGI (reference sequence). The CDR3 DNA sequence: TGTGCCAGCAGTGAGACCGCGGGACAGGGGAACACTGAAGCTTTCTTT. As protein: CASSETAGQGNTEAFF.

The chain couples TRBV28 to TRBJ1-6; D ambiguous. Germline CDR1 and CDR2: MDHEN and SYDVKM. The CDR3 contains 15 residues. Trimming removed 11 bases at V and 0 bases at J, with 14 bases between. Written as DNA, the CDR3 is TGTGCCGGAAATACGGGCAGCTCCTATAATTCACCCCTCCACTTT. Translating gives CAGNTGSSYNSPLHF. Using reference TRBV28 and TRBJ1-6 for the parts outside the CDR3, the full variable domain is DVKVTQSSRYLVKRTGEKVFLECVQDMDHENMFWYRQDPGLGLRLIYFSYDVKMKEKGDIPEGYSVSREKKERFSLILESASTNQTSMYLCAGNTGSSYNSPLHFGNGTRLTVT.

This clonotype was counted many times. The chain uses TRBV7-2 and TRBJ1-2; 10 bases align to TRBD1. CDR3 size: 16 residues. Germline values: CDR1 SGHTA, CDR2 FQGNSA. J was trimmed by 5 bases and V by 4 bases; bases with no gene match: 10. CDR3 DNA: TGTGCCAGCAGCTCACGACAGGGGGCAAGGGGGTATGGCTACACCTTC. The encoded protein is CASSSRQGARGYGYTF.

This clonotype was observed many times. This chain connects TRBV7-8 to TRBJ1-5; D possibly corresponds to TRBD1 (5 bases). The CDR3 contains 13 residues. Germline loops: CDR1 SGHVS, CDR2 FQNEAQ. Trimming removed 5 bases from V and 6 bases from J, with 11 bases in between. This chain's CDR3 is CASSGGGSQPQHF. The CDR3 DNA is TGTGCCAGCAGCGGGGGGGGGAGTCAGCCCCAGCATTTT.

V and J are TRBV9 and TRBJ2-7; tentative D call: TRBD2 (5 bases). Deletions cut 4 bases from V and 3 bases from J, with 11 bases between. The CDR3 length is 13 residues. CDR1 and CDR2 (germline): SGDLS, YYNGEE. CDR3 in DNA: TGTGCCAGCAGCCCCGACGGGAACTACGAGCAGTACTTC. It is translated as CASSPDGNYEQYF.

This clonotype was detected only a few times. The chain carries TRBV28 and TRBJ1-1; D perhaps matches TRBD1 (6 bases). Deletions cut 4 bases from V and 10 bases from J, with 16 bases between. Per the germline V gene, CDR1 is MDHEN and CDR2 is SYDVKM. The CDR3 length is 13 residues. CDR3 protein: CASSSNRVGGAFF. Here the CDR3 DNA reads TGTGCCAGCAGTTCCAACAGGGTAGGGGGAGCTTTCTTT.

This clonotype was counted only a few times. The chain has TRBV28 and TRBJ2-7, with a weak D call TRBD2 (6 bases). Germline CDR1 reads MDHEN; CDR2 reads SYDVKM. V lost 1 base and J lost 5, with 12 bases in between. The length of the CDR3 is 14 residues. CDR3 nucleotide sequence: TGTGCCAGCAGTTTATTGGCAGGGAGGAACGAGCAGTACTTC. It encodes CASSLLAGRNEQYF.

This clonotype has a count of ten or more. This sequence joins TRBV7-2 and TRBJ1-5; D remains unclear. V was pared by 1 base and J by 3 bases, with 10 bases between. The germline V gene has CDR1 SGHTA and CDR2 FQGNSA. CDR3 length: 15 residues. CDR3 in amino acids: CASSLGTLANQPQHF. The CDR3 DNA reads TGTGCCAGCAGCTTAGGGACCTTAGCCAATCAGCCCCAGCATTTT.

In its sample, this clonotype was seen many times. The chain has TRBV7-8 and TRBJ2-1; 10 bases fit TRBD2. V lost 1 base, J lost 9 bases, and 6 bases stayed unmatched. The CDR3 loop spans 15 amino acids. From germline, CDR1 is SGHVS and CDR2 FQNEAQ. This CDR3 reads CASSLGSSSGGEQFF. The CDR3 bases are TGTGCCAGCAGCTTAGGTAGTTCTAGCGGGGGTGAGCAGTTCTTC.

In its sample, this clonotype was seen many times. This sequence joins TRBV19 and TRBJ1-5; 7 bases align to TRBD1. CDR1 is LNHDA, CDR2 SQIVND, per germline (reference sequence). There are 19 residues in the CDR3. Unmatched junction bases numbered 14, after V lost 3 bases and J lost 0 bases. The CDR3 nucleotides read TGTGCCAGTAGTATTCGACGCCGGACAGGCGTTTATAGCAATCAGCCCCAGCATTTT. Its translation: CASSIRRRTGVYSNQPQHF.

The chain recombines TRBV6-5 with TRBJ1-1; weak D call: TRBD1 (6 bases). The CDR3 sequence is 15 residues long. The germline V and J ends were trimmed by 2 bases and 8 bases, with 18 bases remaining between them. CDR1 and CDR2 (germline): MNHEY, SVGAGI. The CDR3 DNA sequence: TGTGCCAGCAGTTACGGGGGGGGCCGGGAGACCGAAGCTTTCTTT. Its translation is CASSYGGGRETEAFF.

The sample holds many counts of this clonotype. One junction end disagrees with the germline gene, perhaps due to a read error. V and J are TRBV7-2 and TRBJ2-7; 10 bases align to TRBD1. CDR3 size: 14 residues. Germline V gene lookup returns CDR1 SGHTA and CDR2 FQGNSA. The CDR3 coding sequence is TGTGCCAGCAGCCTAGCCGGACAGGGGGACGAGCAGTACTTC. Residues: CASSLAGQGDEQYF. Looking up the rest from reference TRBV7-2 and TRBJ2-7 gives the full variable domain: GAGVSQSPSNKVTEKGKDVELRCDPISGHTALYWYRQSLGQGLEFLIYFQGNSAPDKSGLPSDRFSAERTGGSVSTLTIQRTQQEDSAVYLCASSLAGQGDEQYFGPGTRLTVT.

For the CDR3, the DNA is TGCAGTGATTTGGACAGGGCAGGTTCCCAAGAGACCCAGTACTTC. Residues: CSDLDRAGSQETQYF. The rearrangement links TRBV20-1 to TRBJ2-5; 8 nucleotides line up with TRBD1. V shed 7 bases, J shed 1 base, and the junction held 11 bases outside the gene matches. This CDR3 is 15 amino acids long. The germline gives CDR1 DFQATT, CDR2 SNEGSKA (reference sequence).

This sequence joins TRBV28 and TRBJ1-4; 8 bases fit TRBD1. The CDR3 consists of 15 residues. Germline V gene data show CDR1 as MDHEN and CDR2 as SYDVKM. After removal of 3 bases from V and 4 bases from J, the junction contained 4 bases not matched to a gene. The CDR3 is CASSLQGQVNEKLFF. CDR3 in DNA: TGTGCCAGCAGTTTGCAGGGACAGGTTAATGAAAAACTGTTTTTT. Drawing the rest from reference TRBV28 and TRBJ1-4, the complete variable domain is DVKVTQSSRYLVKRTGEKVFLECVQDMDHENMFWYRQDPGLGLRLIYFSYDVKMKEKGDIPEGYSVSREKKERFSLILESASTNQTSMYLCASSLQGQVNEKLFFGSGTQLSVL.

This clonotype was detected many times. The chain recombines TRBV9 with TRBJ2-7; no firm D call. With 3 bases removed from V and 3 bases from J, the gap between germline ends came to 4 bases. Germline V gene sequence: CDR1 SGDLS, CDR2 YYNGEE. The CDR3 spans 11 residues. The DNA for the CDR3 is TGTGCCAGCAGCGCCAGCTACGAGCAGTACTTC. It encodes CASSASYEQYF.

This clonotype was detected ten times or more. The V gene is TRBV7-2, the J gene TRBJ2-3; 10 bases agree with TRBD1. This CDR3 is 15 amino acids long. V was pared by 4 bases and J by 4 bases, with 5 bases of the junction left unmatched. Per germline, CDR1 SGHTA and CDR2 FQGNSA. Here the CDR3 DNA reads TGTGCCAGCAGCTCCTGGGACAGGGGCCCAGATACGCAGTATTTT. It translates to CASSSWDRGPDTQYF.

V is TRBV20-1 and J is TRBJ2-2; D perhaps matches TRBD1 (6 bases). The length of the CDR3 is 13 residues. Germline assignment: CDR1 DFQATT and CDR2 SNEGSKA (reference sequence). The ends were cut back, 3 bases at V and 7 bases at J, with 12 bases in the middle. The CDR3 region has the DNA TGCAGTGCTAGGGGCCGACAGGTCGGGGAGCTGTTTTTT. This gives the protein CSARGRQVGELFF.

This sequence joins TRBV20-1 and TRBJ2-7; D possibly corresponds to TRBD2 (6 bases). The CDR3 loop spans 13 amino acids. CDR1 is DFQATT, CDR2 SNEGSKA, per germline (reference sequence). With 3 bases removed from V and 4 bases from J, the gap between germline ends came to 13 bases. CDR3 residues: CSASAGYPYEQYF. CDR3 sequence (DNA): TGCAGTGCTAGCGCGGGGTACCCATACGAGCAGTACTTC.

The rearrangement uses TRBV5-1 and TRBJ1-2; D possibly corresponds to TRBD1 (6 bases). CDR1 and CDR2 from the germline V gene are SGHRS and YFSETQ. CDR3 length: 15 amino acids. V was pared by 4 bases and J by 3 bases, with 16 bases between. The CDR3 sequence: CASSPVGPGDYGYTF. The CDR3 bases are TGCGCCAGCAGCCCGGTAGGGCCAGGGGACTATGGCTACACCTTC.

This chain joins TRBV18 and TRBJ1-6, with 9 bases that match TRBD1. The V gene end was trimmed by 4 bases and the J gene end by 1 base; junction bases not matched to a gene: 5. The V gene's germline CDR1 is KGHSH and CDR2 LQKENI. The CDR3 runs to 17 residues. CDR3 coding DNA: TGTGCCAGCTCACTTTCCGGGACAGGGTCCTATAATTCACCCCTCCACTTT. Translated, it gives CASSLSGTGSYNSPLHF.

This chain uses TRBV7-9 with TRBJ2-1; 8 bases map to TRBD2. CDR3 length equals 15 residues. The germline CDR1 and CDR2 sequences are SEHNR and FQNEAQ (reference sequence). The V segment lost 2 bases and the J segment 4 bases; nucleotides outside the gene matches: 4. The chain's CDR3 is CASSLRTSSYNEQFF. The CDR3 DNA reads as TGTGCCAGCAGCTTAAGGACTAGCAGTTACAATGAGCAGTTCTTC.

This clonotype has more than one count but fewer than ten. The V call is TRBV2, the J call TRBJ1-1; D may be TRBD1 (6 bases). This CDR3 contains 13 residues. In germline, CDR1 is SNHLY, CDR2 FYNNEI. V lost 8 bases and J lost 6, with 16 bases in between. DNA for the CDR3: TGTGCCAGCCAAGGGGGGGTCGGGGCTGAAGCTTTCTTT. It is translated as CASQGGVGAEAFF.

Written as DNA, the CDR3 is TGTGCCATCAGCCTTAGGGACGGGCCCTACGAGCAGTACTTC. It encodes CAISLRDGPYEQYF. This sequence joins TRBV10-3 and TRBJ2-7; D could derive from TRBD1 or TRBD2 (5 bases each). The germline V gene has CDR1 ENHRY and CDR2 SYGVKD. The V and J ends lost 6 bases and 2 bases respectively, with 14 bases between them. This CDR3 comprises 14 residues.